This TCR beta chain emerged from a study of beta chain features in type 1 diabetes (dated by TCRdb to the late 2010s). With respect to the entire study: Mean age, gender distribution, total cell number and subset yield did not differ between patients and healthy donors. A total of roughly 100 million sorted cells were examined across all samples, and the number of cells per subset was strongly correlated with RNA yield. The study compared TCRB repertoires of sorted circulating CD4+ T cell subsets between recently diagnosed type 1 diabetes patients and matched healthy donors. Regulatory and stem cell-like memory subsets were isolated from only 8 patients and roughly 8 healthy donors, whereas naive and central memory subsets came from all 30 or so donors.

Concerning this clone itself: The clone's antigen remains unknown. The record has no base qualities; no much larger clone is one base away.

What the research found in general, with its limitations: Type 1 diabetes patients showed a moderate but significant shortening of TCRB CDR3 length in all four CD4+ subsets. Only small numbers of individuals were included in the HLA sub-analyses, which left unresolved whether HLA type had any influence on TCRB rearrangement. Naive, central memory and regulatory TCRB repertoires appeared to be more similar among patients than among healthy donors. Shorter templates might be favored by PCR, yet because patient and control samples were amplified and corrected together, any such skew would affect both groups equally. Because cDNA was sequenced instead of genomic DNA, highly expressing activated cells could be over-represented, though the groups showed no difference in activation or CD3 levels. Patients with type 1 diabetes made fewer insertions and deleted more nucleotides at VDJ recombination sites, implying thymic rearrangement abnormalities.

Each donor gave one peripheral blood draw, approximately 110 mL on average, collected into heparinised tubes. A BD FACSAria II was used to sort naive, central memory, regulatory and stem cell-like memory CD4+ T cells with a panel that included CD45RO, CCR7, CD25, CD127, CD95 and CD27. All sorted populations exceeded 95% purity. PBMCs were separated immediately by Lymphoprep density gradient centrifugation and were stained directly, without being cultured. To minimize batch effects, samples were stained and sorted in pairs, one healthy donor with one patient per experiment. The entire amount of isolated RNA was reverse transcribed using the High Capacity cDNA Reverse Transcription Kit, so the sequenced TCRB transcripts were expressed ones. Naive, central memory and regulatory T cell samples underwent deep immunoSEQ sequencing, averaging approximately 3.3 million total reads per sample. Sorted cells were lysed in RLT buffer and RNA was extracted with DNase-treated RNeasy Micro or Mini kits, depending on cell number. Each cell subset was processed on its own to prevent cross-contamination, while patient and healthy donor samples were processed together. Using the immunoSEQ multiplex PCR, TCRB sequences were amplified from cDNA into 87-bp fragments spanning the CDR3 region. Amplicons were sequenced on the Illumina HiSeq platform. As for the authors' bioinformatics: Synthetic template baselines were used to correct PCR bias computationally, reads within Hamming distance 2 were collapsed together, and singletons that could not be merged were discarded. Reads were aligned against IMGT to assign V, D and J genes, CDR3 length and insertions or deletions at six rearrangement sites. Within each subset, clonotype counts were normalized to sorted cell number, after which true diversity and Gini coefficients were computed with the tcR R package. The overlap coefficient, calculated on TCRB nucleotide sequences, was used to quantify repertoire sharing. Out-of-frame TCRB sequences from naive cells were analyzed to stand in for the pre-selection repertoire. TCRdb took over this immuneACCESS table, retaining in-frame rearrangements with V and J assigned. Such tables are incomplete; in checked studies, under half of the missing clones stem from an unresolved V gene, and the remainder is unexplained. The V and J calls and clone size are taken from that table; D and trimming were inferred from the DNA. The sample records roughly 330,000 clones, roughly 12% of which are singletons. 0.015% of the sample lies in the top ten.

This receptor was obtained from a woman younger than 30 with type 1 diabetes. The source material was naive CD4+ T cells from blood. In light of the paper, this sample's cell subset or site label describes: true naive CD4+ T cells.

The nucleotides are TGTGCCAGCAGCTTGGCTAGCGGGAGGGTCCATGAGCAGTTCTTC. It specifies CASSLASGRVHEQFF. The sequence is built from TRBV5-4 and TRBJ2-1, with TRBD2 matching 12 junction bases. Clipping removes 0 bases from V and 8 bases from J, with 3 as the unmatched junction base count. CDR1 and CDR2, looked up from the germline V gene (reference sequence), are SGHNT and YYREEE. The CDR3 has 15 amino acids, counting the end cysteine and phenylalanine. Just the 45-base CDR3 DNA is kept, in frame starting at base 1.